This T cell receptor (beta chain) was recorded in a study of regulatory T cells in long-lasting Graves disease. CDR1 is SGHTA, CDR2 FQGNSA, per germline. This CDR3 is 19 amino acids long. The trim removed 1 base at V and 4 bases at J, leaving 9 bases unmatched. Time point here: newly diagnosed GD, antithyroid drugs for less than 3 months. There was RNA extracted from PBMCs, and the TCR library was made from it. Library construction for TCR beta used iRepertoire HTBI primers and Arm-PCR of CDR3 regions. Each CDR3 protein is one row after TCRdb ran MiXCR on the multiplex PCR reads. Seen here are a few hundred thousand distinct CDR3 sequences, 16% observed once, and the top ten hold about 32%. This same sample was also taken into another study, of T cells in Graves' hyperthyroidism and ophthalmopathy.

The sequenced sample was peripheral blood mononuclear cells (PBMCs), obtained at new diagnosis, from a patient treated with antithyroid drugs. The TCR sequence derives from a man aged 35-49 years with Graves disease. The chain recombines TRBV7-2 with TRBJ2-2; 13 nucleotides match TRBD2. The CDR3 reads CASSLVRLLAGGPTGELFF. The CDR3 nucleotides are TGTGCCAGCAGCTTAGTGCGATTACTAGCGGGGGGGCCCACCGGGGAGCTGTTTTTT.